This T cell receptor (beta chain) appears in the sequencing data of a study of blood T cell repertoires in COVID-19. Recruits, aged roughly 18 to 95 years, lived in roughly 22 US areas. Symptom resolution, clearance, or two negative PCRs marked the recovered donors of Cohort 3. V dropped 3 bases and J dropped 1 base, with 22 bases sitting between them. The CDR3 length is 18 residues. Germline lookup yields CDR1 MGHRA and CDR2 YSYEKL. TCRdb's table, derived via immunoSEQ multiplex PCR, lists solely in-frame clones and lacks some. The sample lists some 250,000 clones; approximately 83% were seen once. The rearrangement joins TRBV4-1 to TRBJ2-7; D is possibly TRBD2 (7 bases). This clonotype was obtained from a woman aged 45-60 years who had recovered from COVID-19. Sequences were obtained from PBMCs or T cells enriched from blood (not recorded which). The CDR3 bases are TGCGCCAGCAGCCAGGGGGGGGGTGACAGGAGAGCGTCCTACGAGCAGTACTTC. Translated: CASSQGGGDRRASYEQYF.